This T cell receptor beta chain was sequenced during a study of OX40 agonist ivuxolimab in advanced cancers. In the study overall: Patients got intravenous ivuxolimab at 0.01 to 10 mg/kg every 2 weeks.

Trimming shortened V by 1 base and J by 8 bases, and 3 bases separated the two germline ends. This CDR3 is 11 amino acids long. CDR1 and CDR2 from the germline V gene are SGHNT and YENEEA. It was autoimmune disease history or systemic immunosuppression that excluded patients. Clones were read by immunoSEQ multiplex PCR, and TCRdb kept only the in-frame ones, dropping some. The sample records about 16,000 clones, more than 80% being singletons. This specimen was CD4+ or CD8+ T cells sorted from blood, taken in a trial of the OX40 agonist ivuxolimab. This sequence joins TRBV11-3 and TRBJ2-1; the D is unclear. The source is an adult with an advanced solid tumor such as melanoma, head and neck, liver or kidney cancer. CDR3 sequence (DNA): TGTGCCAGCAGCTTAGTTGATGAGCAGTTCTTC. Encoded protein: CASSLVDEQFF.